The 3 T cell receptor beta chains listed next were all sequenced from one sample in a study (dated by TCRdb to 2016 to 2017). To prepare the library, RT-PCR was applied. The instrument given in TCRdb is Illumina MiSeq. TCRdb reprocessed the public reads (quality trimming at Q25 with fastp, clone calling with MiXCR) and kept in-frame beta chains. When rows share a CDR3 protein, they turn into one entry using the most common DNA and genes. This sample is represented by about 680,000 distinct CDR3 sequences; approximately 15% of them were singletons. Of the sample, 3.6% falls within the top ten clones. The sample comprised memory CD4+ T cells from blood. These receptors all come from a female donor in good health, serving as a healthy control.

The V gene is TRBV7-2, the J gene TRBJ2-7, with 8 bases that match TRBD2. Germline V lookup: CDR1 SGHTA, CDR2 FQGNSA. This CDR3 has 14 residues. The trim removed 5 bases at V and 4 bases at J, leaving 7 bases unmatched. The DNA of the CDR3 is TGTGCCAGCAGCCCAGTGGGACTAGTTTACGAGCAGTACTTC. Amino acid sequence: CASSPVGLVYEQYF.

This clonotype appeared a few times. V and J are TRBV9 and TRBJ2-2; D is ambiguous. The CDR3 spans 15 residues. CDR1 is SGDLS, CDR2 YYNGEE, per germline. V lost 0 bases to trimming and J lost 2 bases, with 8 bases between them. CDR3 sequence: CASSVGDLNTGELFF. CDR3 nucleotide sequence: TGTGCCAGCAGCGTAGGAGATCTTAACACCGGGGAGCTGTTTTTT.

This clonotype was seen a single time. V gene TRBV5-1 combines with J gene TRBJ2-3, with D unclear. The CDR3 is 14 amino acids. Germline values: CDR1 SGHRS, CDR2 YFSETQ. Deletions cut 5 bases from V and 5 bases from J, with 15 bases between. The CDR3 region has the DNA TGCGCCAGCAGACTCCGGGCCCCCGAAGATACGCAGTATTTT. The encoded protein is CASRLRAPEDTQYF.